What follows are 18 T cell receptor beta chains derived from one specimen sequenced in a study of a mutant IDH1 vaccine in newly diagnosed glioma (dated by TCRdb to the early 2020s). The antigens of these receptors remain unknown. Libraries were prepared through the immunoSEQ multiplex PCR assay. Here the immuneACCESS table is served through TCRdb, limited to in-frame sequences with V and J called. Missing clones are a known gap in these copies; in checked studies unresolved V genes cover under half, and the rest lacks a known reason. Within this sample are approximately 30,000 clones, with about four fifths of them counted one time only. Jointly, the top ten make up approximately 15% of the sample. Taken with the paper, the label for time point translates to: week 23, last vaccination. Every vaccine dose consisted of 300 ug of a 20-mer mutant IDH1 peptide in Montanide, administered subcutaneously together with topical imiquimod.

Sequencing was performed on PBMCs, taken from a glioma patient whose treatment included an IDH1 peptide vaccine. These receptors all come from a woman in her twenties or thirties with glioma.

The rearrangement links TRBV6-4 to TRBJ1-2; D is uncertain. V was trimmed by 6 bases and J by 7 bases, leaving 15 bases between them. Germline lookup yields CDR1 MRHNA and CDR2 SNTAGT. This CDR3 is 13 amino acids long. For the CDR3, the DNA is TGTGCCAGCAGCCGCTCGCGGGGTGGTGGCTACACCTTC. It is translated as CASSRSRGGGYTF.

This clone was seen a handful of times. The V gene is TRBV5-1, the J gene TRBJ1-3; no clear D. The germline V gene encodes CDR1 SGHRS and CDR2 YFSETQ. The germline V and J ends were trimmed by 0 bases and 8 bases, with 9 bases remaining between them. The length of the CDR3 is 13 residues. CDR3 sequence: CASSLDSGDTIYF. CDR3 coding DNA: TGCGCCAGCAGCTTGGACTCCGGGGACACCATATATTTT.

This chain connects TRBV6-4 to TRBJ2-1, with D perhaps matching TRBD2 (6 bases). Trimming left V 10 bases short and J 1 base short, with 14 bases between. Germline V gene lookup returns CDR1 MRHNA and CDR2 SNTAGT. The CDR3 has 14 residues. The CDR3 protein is CATRRAPSYNEQFF. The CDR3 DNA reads TGTGCCACCAGGAGGGCCCCTTCCTACAATGAGCAGTTCTTC.

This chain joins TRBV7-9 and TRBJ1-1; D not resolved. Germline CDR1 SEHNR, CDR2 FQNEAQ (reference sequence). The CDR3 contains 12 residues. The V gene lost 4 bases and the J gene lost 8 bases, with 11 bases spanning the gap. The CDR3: CASSSPLVEAFF. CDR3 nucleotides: TGTGCCAGCAGCTCCCCTTTAGTGGAAGCTTTCTTT.

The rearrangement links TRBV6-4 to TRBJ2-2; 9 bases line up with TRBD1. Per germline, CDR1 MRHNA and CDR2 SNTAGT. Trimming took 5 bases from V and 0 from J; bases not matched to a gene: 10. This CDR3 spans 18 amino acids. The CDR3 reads CASSSRPGQGANTGELFF. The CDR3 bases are TGTGCCAGCAGTAGTAGACCGGGACAGGGCGCGAACACCGGGGAGCTGTTTTTT.

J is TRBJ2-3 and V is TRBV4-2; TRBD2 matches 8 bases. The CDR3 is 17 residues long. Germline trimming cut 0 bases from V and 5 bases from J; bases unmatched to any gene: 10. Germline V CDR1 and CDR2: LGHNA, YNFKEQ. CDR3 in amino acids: CASSQDPVGGGGDTQYF. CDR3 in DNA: TGTGCCAGCAGCCAAGATCCGGTCGGGGGGGGCGGAGATACGCAGTATTTT.

In nucleotides, the CDR3 is TGTGCCAGCATTTCCCGGGGGGCCGGGGGGGAGCTGTTTTTT. Translating it yields CASISRGAGGELFF. The chain links TRBV6-5 to TRBJ2-2; D is possibly TRBD2 (7 bases). Germline CDR1 MNHEY, CDR2 SVGAGI. Between the trimmed V and J ends, which lost 7 bases and 8 bases, there was a span of 17 bases. The CDR3 totals 14 residues.

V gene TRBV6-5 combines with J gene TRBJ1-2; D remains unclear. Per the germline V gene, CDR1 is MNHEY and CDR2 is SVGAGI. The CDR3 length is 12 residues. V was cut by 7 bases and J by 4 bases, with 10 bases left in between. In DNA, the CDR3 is TGTGCCAGCACCAACACGGTCTATGGCTACACCTTC. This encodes CASTNTVYGYTF.

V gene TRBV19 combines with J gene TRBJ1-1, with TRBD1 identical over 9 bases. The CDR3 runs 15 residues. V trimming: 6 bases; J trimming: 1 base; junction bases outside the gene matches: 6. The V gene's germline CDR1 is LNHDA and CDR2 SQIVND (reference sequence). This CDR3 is CASRRQGVQNTEAFF. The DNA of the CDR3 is TGTGCCAGTAGAAGACAGGGGGTACAGAACACTGAAGCTTTCTTT.

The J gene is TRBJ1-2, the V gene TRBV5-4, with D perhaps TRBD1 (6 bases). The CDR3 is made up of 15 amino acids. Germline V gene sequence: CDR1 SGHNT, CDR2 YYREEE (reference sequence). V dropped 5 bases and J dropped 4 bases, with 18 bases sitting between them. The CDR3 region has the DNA TGTGCCAGCAGTTCCCGGGGGCCCCGGGTCTATGGCTACACCTTC. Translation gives CASSSRGPRVYGYTF. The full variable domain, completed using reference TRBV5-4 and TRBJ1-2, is ETGVTQSPTHLIKTRGQQVTLRCSSQSGHNTVSWYQQALGQGPQFIFQYYREEENGRGNFPPRFSGLQFPNYSSELNVNALELDDSALYLCASSSRGPRVYGYTFGSGTRLTVV.

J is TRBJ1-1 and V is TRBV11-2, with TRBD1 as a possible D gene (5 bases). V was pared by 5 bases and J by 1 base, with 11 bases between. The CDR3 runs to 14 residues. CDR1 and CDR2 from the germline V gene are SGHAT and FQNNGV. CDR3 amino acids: CASSKGGTNTEAFF. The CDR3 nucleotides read TGTGCCAGCAGCAAGGGCGGGACGAACACTGAAGCTTTCTTT.

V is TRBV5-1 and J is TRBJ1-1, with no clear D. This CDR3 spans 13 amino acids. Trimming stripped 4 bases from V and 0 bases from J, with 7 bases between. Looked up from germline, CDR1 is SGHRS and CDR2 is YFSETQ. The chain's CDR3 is CASSPGLNTEAFF. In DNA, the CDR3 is TGCGCCAGCAGCCCGGGCTTGAACACTGAAGCTTTCTTT. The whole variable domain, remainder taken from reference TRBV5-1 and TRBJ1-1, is KAGVTQTPRYLIKTRGQQVTLSCSPISGHRSVSWYQQTPGQGLQFLFEYFSETQRNKGNFPGRFSGRQFSNSRSEMNVSTLELGDSALYLCASSPGLNTEAFFGQGTRLTVV.

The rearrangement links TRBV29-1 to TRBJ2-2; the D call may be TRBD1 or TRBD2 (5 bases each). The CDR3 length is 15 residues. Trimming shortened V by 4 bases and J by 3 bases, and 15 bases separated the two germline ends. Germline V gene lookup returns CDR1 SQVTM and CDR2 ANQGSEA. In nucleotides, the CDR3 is TGCAGCGTTGGTGTGGGACCTTCTTACACCGGGGAGCTGTTTTTT. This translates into CSVGVGPSYTGELFF.

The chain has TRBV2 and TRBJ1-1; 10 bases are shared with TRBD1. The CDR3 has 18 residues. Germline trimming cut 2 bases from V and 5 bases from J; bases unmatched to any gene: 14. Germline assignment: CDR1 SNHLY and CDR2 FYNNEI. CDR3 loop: CASSESPPRQGARTEAFF. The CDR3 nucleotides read TGTGCCAGCAGTGAAAGTCCCCCCAGACAGGGGGCGAGAACTGAAGCTTTCTTT.

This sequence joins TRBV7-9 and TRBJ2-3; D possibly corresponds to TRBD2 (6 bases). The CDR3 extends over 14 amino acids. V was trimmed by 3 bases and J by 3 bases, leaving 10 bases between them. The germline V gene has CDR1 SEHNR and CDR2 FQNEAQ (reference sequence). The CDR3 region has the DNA TGTGCCAGCAGCTTGGGACTCCGTACAGATACGCAGTATTTT. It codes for CASSLGLRTDTQYF.

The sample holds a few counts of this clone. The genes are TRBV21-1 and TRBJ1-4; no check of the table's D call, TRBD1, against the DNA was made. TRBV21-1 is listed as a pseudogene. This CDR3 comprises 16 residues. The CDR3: CASSKSGHLTNEKLFF. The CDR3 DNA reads TGTGCCAGCAGCAAATCGGGACACCTCACGAATGAAAAACTGTTTTTT.

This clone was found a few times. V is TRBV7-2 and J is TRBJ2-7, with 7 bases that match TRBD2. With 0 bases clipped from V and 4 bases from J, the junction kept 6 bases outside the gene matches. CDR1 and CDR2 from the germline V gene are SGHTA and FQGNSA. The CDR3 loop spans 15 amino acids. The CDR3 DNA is TGTGCCAGCAGCTTAGCGCGGGGGACGGGATACGAGCAGTACTTC. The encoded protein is CASSLARGTGYEQYF.

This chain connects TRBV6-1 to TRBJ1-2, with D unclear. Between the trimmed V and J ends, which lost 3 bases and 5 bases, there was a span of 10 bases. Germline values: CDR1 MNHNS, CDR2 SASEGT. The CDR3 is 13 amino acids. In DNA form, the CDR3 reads TGTGCCAGCAGTGAGAACGGGATTTATGGCTACACCTTC. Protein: CASSENGIYGYTF.